This T cell receptor (beta chain) came from a study of shared clonotypes between healthy human individuals. Worth noting for this clone: What it binds is not known.

Deletions cut 0 bases from V and 8 bases from J, with 11 bases between. This CDR3 spans 13 amino acids. Per the germline V gene, CDR1 is SGHRS and CDR2 is YFSETQ. Regarding the study as a whole: Genetic and exposure-history diversity was limited by the small donor number. Of the naive CD4 clonotypes, around 4.7% were shared across several donors. All-four-donor shared clonotypes had higher generation probabilities than non-shared clonotypes did.

Sequenced by immunoSEQ multiplex PCR; TCRdb stores in-frame clones only, minus some. The data contain over 700,000 clones, around 77% of them singletons. CD45RA-negative memory and CD45RA+ naive subsets were split from the CD4+ cells. The receptor's source is a woman aged 25 to 39 in good health. Sequenced input: memory CD4+ T cells sorted from blood. Subset: CD45RA-negative fraction. The V and J genes are TRBV5-1 and TRBJ1-1; D gene ambiguous. CDR3 loop: CASSLEGYEEAFF. CDR3 sequence (DNA): TGCGCCAGCAGCTTGGAAGGGTATGAGGAAGCTTTCTTT.